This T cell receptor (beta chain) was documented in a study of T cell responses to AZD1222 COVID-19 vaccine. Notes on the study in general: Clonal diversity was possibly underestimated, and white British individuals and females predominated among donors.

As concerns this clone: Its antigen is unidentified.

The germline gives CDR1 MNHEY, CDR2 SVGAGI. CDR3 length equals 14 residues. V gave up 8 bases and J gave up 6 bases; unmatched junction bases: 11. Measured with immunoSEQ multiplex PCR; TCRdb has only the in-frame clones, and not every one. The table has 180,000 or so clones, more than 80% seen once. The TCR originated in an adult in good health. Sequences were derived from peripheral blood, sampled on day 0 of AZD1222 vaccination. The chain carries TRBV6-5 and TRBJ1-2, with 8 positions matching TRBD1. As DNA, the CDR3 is TGTGCCAGCGCTGGGGGGACAGGTTATAATGGCTACACCTTC. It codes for CASAGGTGYNGYTF.